The 7 T cell receptor beta chains presented below share a single source sample, sequenced in a study of blood T cells in healthy people across ages. A second roughly 6 to 12 cycle PCR used barcoded and J-beta primers. Each CDR3 protein gets one entry after TCRdb re-called the 5' RACE reads with MiXCR. The table has 780,000 or so distinct CDR3 sequences, 20% to 25% seen once. These data also formed part of another study, on T cells of mothers and their children.

The sample taken for sequencing was blood. The origin of the receptors is a boy aged 10-17 years in good health.

A few counts support this clonotype. This chain uses TRBV4-1 with TRBJ1-4; 8 nucleotides match TRBD1. Germline CDR1 MGHRA, CDR2 YSYEKL. The CDR3 contains 16 residues. V dropped 2 bases and J dropped 6; count of bases not matched to a gene: 8. The CDR3 here is CASSQPLNRGDEKLFF. The CDR3 DNA is TGCGCCAGCAGCCAACCCCTTAACAGGGGGGATGAAAAACTGTTTTTT.

The V and J genes are TRBV30 and TRBJ1-2; no clear D. CDR1 and CDR2 from the germline V gene are GTSNPN and SVGIG (reference sequence). The CDR3 contains 11 residues. V was shortened by 3 bases and J by 8 bases, with 10 bases between the two germline ends. DNA of the CDR3: TGTGCCTGGAGAGGAACGCGGGGCTACACCTTC. Translation: CAWRGTRGYTF.

This clonotype came up a few times. The chain joins TRBV4-1 to TRBJ1-1; 8 bases align to TRBD1. The germline V gene encodes CDR1 MGHRA and CDR2 YSYEKL. V was clipped by 6 bases and J by 6 bases; unmatched bases: 3. This CDR3 has 12 residues. The CDR3 spells CASRRQGSEAFF. The CDR3 DNA is TGCGCCAGCAGGCGACAGGGGTCTGAAGCTTTCTTT.

This clonotype was observed a handful of times. The chain joins TRBV4-3 to TRBJ1-6; D not certain. Germline assignment: CDR1 LGHNA and CDR2 YSLEER. Trimming cost V 1 base and J 10 bases, with 14 bases left between them. This CDR3 is 15 amino acids long. The CDR3 sequence: CASSQVEGVGSPLHF. The CDR3 DNA follows: TGCGCCAGCAGCCAAGTAGAGGGCGTTGGATCACCCCTCCACTTT.

V and J are TRBV5-1 and TRBJ2-1; 8 bases line up with TRBD2. CDR1 is SGHRS and CDR2 is YFSETQ in the germline V gene. V gave up 4 bases and J gave up 4 bases; unmatched junction bases: 4. The CDR3 has 14 amino acids. Here the CDR3 reads CASSDPSGYNEQFF. The CDR3 nucleotides are TGCGCCAGCAGCGACCCTAGCGGGTACAATGAGCAGTTCTTC.

CDR3 sequence reads: CATSLTGGAYNEQFF. CDR3 in DNA: TGTGCCACCAGTCTAACCGGGGGGGCCTACAATGAGCAGTTCTTC. The rearrangement uses TRBV15 and TRBJ2-1; 8 positions match TRBD2. V lost 6 bases and J lost 2; bases outside the gene matches: 6. This CDR3 spans 15 amino acids. The germline CDR1 and CDR2 sequences are LNHNV and YYDKDF (reference sequence).

This clonotype came up a few times. The chain couples TRBV5-1 to TRBJ2-5, with D perhaps assigned TRBD1 or TRBD2 (5 bases each). The CDR3 sequence is 14 residues long. Germline assignment: CDR1 SGHRS and CDR2 YFSETQ. V dropped 4 bases and J dropped 3 bases, with 13 bases sitting between them. The CDR3 region is CASSPVGDEETQYF. The CDR3 region has the DNA TGCGCCAGCAGCCCAGTCGGGGACGAAGAGACCCAGTACTTC.